These T cell receptor beta chains were read from a single sample in a study of blood T cell repertoires in COVID-19. The method was immunoSEQ multiplex PCR; TCRdb's version includes in-frame clones alone and lacks a portion of them. The table includes about 270,000 clones, 84% detected once. The sequenced sample consisted of peripheral blood. All receptors derive from a human donor with COVID-19, enrolled during active disease. The donor label of this sample is uncertain. The CDR3 runs from the conserved cysteine through the conserved F or W. The D gene is left open where the match is weak. Size is stated for part of the rows, as once, few or many counts, or as a class when the clone is expanded.

V gene	J gene	D gene	clone size	CDR3 DNA	CDR3 protein
TRBV9	TRBJ1-2	TRBD1	NA	TGTGCCAGCAGCACCTCCCCCGCGGGACAGGTAGACTTAGGGTATGGCTACACCTTC	CASSTSPAGQVDLGYGYTF
TRBV7-2	TRBJ2-1	NA	many	TGTGCCAGCAGCTTTAGCGCAGGGGGGAATGAGCAGTTCTTC	CASSFSAGGNEQFF
TRBV16	TRBJ2-5	NA	NA	TGTGCCAGCAGCACGAGAGGAGAGACCCAGTACTTC	CASSTRGETQYF
TRBV28	TRBJ1-2	TRBD1	once	TGTGCCAGCAGTTTGCAAACAGGGGGCTGGATGAAGGGCTACACCTTC	CASSLQTGGWMKGYTF
TRBV19	TRBJ1-5	NA	NA	TGTGCCAGTATGGCAGGCCGGCGTAGCAATCAGCCCCAGCATTTT	CASMAGRRSNQPQHF
TRBV4-3	TRBJ1-5	NA	NA	TGCGCCAGCAGCCCGGGGGGGTCGACGCCCCAGCATTTT	CASSPGGSTPQHF
TRBV30	TRBJ1-1	TRBD1	NA	TGTGCCTGGAGCGACCGGACAGGGAGTATAGGAACTGAAGCTTTCTTT	CAWSDRTGSIGTEAFF
TRBV7-9	TRBJ2-2	TRBD1	NA	TGTGCCAGCAGCGCTAGACAGGGCGCCGGGGAGCTGTTTTTT	CASSARQGAGELFF
TRBV5-1	TRBJ2-1	NA	NA	TGCGCCAGCAGCCGCATAGCGGCGAGCTCCTACAATGAGCAGTTCTTC	CASSRIAASSYNEQFF
TRBV5-1	TRBJ1-2	TRBD1	few	TGCGCCAGCAGTTTCGGGACAGCTAACTATGGCTACACCTTC	CASSFGTANYGYTF
TRBV2	TRBJ1-2	TRBD1	NA	TGTGCCAGCAGTGAAAGGACAGGGTCGTTTGGCTACACCTTC	CASSERTGSFGYTF
TRBV5-1	TRBJ1-5	NA	NA	TGCGCCAGCAGCTTGCTGGGGGCCAGCAATCAGCCCCAGCATTTT	CASSLLGASNQPQHF
TRBV9	TRBJ1-6	NA	NA	TGTGCCAGCTCGACACGGGGGGAAAATTCACCCCTCCACTTT	CASSTRGENSPLHF
TRBV2	TRBJ2-2	TRBD1	NA	TGTGCCAGCAGCCGGGACAGGGCGAACACCGGGGAGCTGTTTTTT	CASSRDRANTGELFF
TRBV5-6	TRBJ1-1	NA	NA	TGTGCCAGCAGCTTGGGGGCAGGAAATCCTGAAGCTTTCTTT	CASSLGAGNPEAFF
TRBV3-1/TRBV3-2	TRBJ1-1	TRBD1	NA	TGTGCCAGCAGATCAACAGGGGGCGGGTTTGAAGCTTTCTTT	CASRSTGGGFEAFF
TRBV29-1	TRBJ2-1	NA	once	TGCAGCGTTGACGACACGCCGCAGTTCTTC	CSVDDTPQFF
TRBV28	TRBJ1-1	TRBD1	NA	TGTGCCAGCAGTTTACCTTTAAGAAACAGGGGGTTGTATACTGAAGCTTTCTTT	CASSLPLRNRGLYTEAFF
TRBV3-1/TRBV3-2	TRBJ1-1	NA	NA	TGTGCCAGCAGCCAAGACGCGCGAGGTTTGGAGTCTGAAGCTTTCTTT	CASSQDARGLESEAFF
TRBV5-1	TRBJ2-1	TRBD2	NA	TGCGCCAGCAGCACCCCTGGCGGGGGATACAATGAGCAGTTCTTC	CASSTPGGGYNEQFF
TRBV5-1	TRBJ2-6	NA	once	TGCGCCAGCAGCTCCGAGGGCCCTGGGGCCAACGTCCTGACTTTC	CASSSEGPGANVLTF
TRBV30	TRBJ2-4	NA	NA	TGTGCCATAGGAGGGGATCCAAAAAACATTCAGTACTTC	CAIGGDPKNIQYF
TRBV28	TRBJ1-2	TRBD1	once	TGTGCCAGCAGCCGACAGGGGGATAACTATGGCTACACCTTC	CASSRQGDNYGYTF
TRBV5-1	TRBJ2-7	NA	NA	TGCGCCAGCAGCAGGGGACACCCAACCTACGAGCAGTACTTC	CASSRGHPTYEQYF
TRBV29-1	TRBJ1-4	TRBD1	NA	TGCAGCGTGGGACAGGGAACTAATGAAAAACTGTTTTTT	CSVGQGTNEKLFF
TRBV18	TRBJ2-7	TRBD1	NA	TGTGCCAGCTCACCACGTGAGACAGGGGGGTACGAGCAGTACTTC	CASSPRETGGYEQYF
TRBV9	TRBJ2-7	NA	NA	TGTGCCAGCAGCCCCCGAGGATTTAGCGAGGCCTCCTACGAGCAGTACTTC	CASSPRGFSEASYEQYF
TRBV5-1	TRBJ2-3	NA	NA	TGCGCCAGCAGCCCCCTAGGGGGGGCAGGCACAGATACGCAGTATTTT	CASSPLGGAGTDTQYF
TRBV5-4	TRBJ2-5	NA	NA	TGTGCCAGCAGCTTGGTTAGAACAGCCACCGGGGCCCAGTACTTC	CASSLVRTATGAQYF
TRBV11-2	TRBJ2-5	NA	once	TGTGCCAGCAGCCGAGAGCGTGGGAGTAAGACCCAGTACTTC	CASSRERGSKTQYF
TRBV30	TRBJ2-2	TRBD2	NA	TGTGCCTGGAGTCAGGGACAGCTACTAGCGGGTCCCACCGGGGAGCTGTTTTTT	CAWSQGQLLAGPTGELFF
TRBV4-1	TRBJ1-3	TRBD1	NA	TGCGCCAGCAGCCAGACCCGGGACAGCTCTGGAAACACCATATATTTT	CASSQTRDSSGNTIYF
TRBV28	TRBJ2-4	NA	NA	TGTGCCAGCAGTTTATCTCGAGCCAAAAACATTCAGTACTTC	CASSLSRAKNIQYF
TRBV7-2	TRBJ2-7	NA	NA	TGTGCCAGCACCAGAGGGCTTTCCTACGAGCAGTACTTC	CASTRGLSYEQYF
TRBV5-1	TRBJ1-6	NA	NA	TGCGCCAGCAGCTTGACAGGGTCAGGAGATAATTCACCCCTCCACTTT	CASSLTGSGDNSPLHF
TRBV5-4	TRBJ1-1	NA	NA	TGTGCCAGCAGCTTGACAGGGAGCGGCGGGAACACTGAAGCTTTCTTT	CASSLTGSGGNTEAFF
TRBV5-4	TRBJ2-2	TRBD1	NA	TGTGCCAGCAGCACCCCAGGGGGCGGCACCGGGGAGCTGTTTTTT	CASSTPGGGTGELFF
TRBV2	TRBJ2-1	TRBD2	many	TGTGCCAGCAGGGGGCTGGCTAGCGGGAGATACAATGAGCAGTTCTTC	CASRGLASGRYNEQFF
TRBV5-1	TRBJ2-3	TRBD2	once	TGCGCCAGCAGCTTGGCATCTTCCACTAGCGGGAGAGCAGATACGCAGTATTTT	CASSLASSTSGRADTQYF
TRBV9	TRBJ1-1	TRBD1	medium-sized	TGTGCCAGCAGCGTAGGGGACAGTTGGACTGAAGCTTTCTTT	CASSVGDSWTEAFF
TRBV5-1	TRBJ2-5	NA	NA	TGCGCCAGCAGCTTGGGGGACACCACCTGGAGTACACAAGAGACCCAGTACTTC	CASSLGDTTWSTQETQYF
TRBV6-5	TRBJ2-3	TRBD1	once	TGTGCCAGCAGTTACATGGACAGGGGAGATACGCAGTATTTT	CASSYMDRGDTQYF